Sequencing of this T cell receptor beta chain was carried out in a study of blood T cell repertoires in COVID-19. Study as a whole: Samples came from the United States, Italy and Spain, spanning acute and convalescent COVID-19.

Source study methods: Amplification of reference gene primers was used by the study to estimate nucleated cell counts. Profiled with immunoSEQ multiplex PCR; TCRdb holds only in-frame clones, not every one. The V and J calls and the clone size are those of that table, but D and trimming were determined from the DNA. The table lists tens of thousands of clones, roughly 85% of them singletons, with about 9.4% in the top ten. Trimming took off 4 bases at V and 1 base at J, with 10 bases between the two ends. This CDR3 has 14 residues. Per germline, CDR1 LGHDT and CDR2 YNNKEL (reference sequence). The sample was peripheral blood. The chain carries TRBV3-1 (or the pseudogene TRBV3-2) and TRBJ1-1; a weak D match, TRBD1 (5 bases). The clonotype comes from a human donor in a cohort sampled during active COVID-19. CDR3: CASSLGTTNTEAFF. The CDR3 bases are TGTGCCAGCAGCCTCGGGACTACGAACACTGAAGCTTTCTTT.